These 20 T cell receptor beta chains were all obtained from the same sample, sequenced in a study of cytomegalovirus exposure and HLA in healthy donors. TCRdb's table, derived via immunoSEQ multiplex PCR, lists solely in-frame clones and lacks some. This table has 160,000 or so clones, around 89% appearing once. Sequencing used PBMCs. The receptor source for this set is a young man in good health and CMV-seronegative.

This clone was observed a few times. The gene calls are TRBV28 and TRBJ1-1; 10 bases fit TRBD1. Trimming cost V 6 bases and J 6 bases; bases outside gene matches: 7. The V gene's germline CDR1 is MDHEN and CDR2 SYDVKM. The CDR3 runs to 14 residues. The CDR3 DNA follows: TGTGCCAGCAGATTCACCGGGACAGGGGCTGAAGCTTTCTTT. Translated, it gives CASRFTGTGAEAFF. The variable domain in full, completed from reference TRBV28 and TRBJ1-1, reads DVKVTQSSRYLVKRTGEKVFLECVQDMDHENMFWYRQDPGLGLRLIYFSYDVKMKEKGDIPEGYSVSREKKERFSLILESASTNQTSMYLCASRFTGTGAEAFFGQGTRLTVV.

The J gene is TRBJ2-5, the V gene TRBV18; D is unresolved. This CDR3 is built from 16 residues. With 2 bases removed from V and 0 bases from J, the gap between germline ends came to 13 bases. The V gene's germline CDR1 is KGHSH and CDR2 LQKENI. Written as DNA, the CDR3 is TGTGCCAGCTCACCATTAAATCAGGCAGACCAAGAGACCCAGTACTTC. Its translation is CASSPLNQADQETQYF.

This chain links TRBV14 with TRBJ2-2; 8 nucleotides match TRBD2. The CDR3 contains 17 residues. In germline, CDR1 is SGHDN, CDR2 FVKESK. With 4 bases clipped from V and 0 bases from J, the junction kept 7 bases outside the gene matches. In DNA, the CDR3 is TGTGCCAGCAGCCCCACCCGTAGCGGGGCGAACACCGGGGAGCTGTTTTTT. It yields the protein CASSPTRSGANTGELFF.

The CDR3 sequence is CASSLALAGVRTGELFF. For the CDR3, the DNA is TGCGCCAGCAGCTTGGCACTAGCGGGAGTTCGGACCGGGGAGCTGTTTTTT. The chain links TRBV5-1 to TRBJ2-2; TRBD2 aligns across 11 bases. Germline-derived CDR1 and CDR2 are SGHRS and YFSETQ. V shed 0 bases and J 5 bases; nucleotides not matched to a gene: 6. The CDR3 consists of 17 residues.

The chain combines TRBV12-5 with TRBJ1-1; no clear D. This CDR3 has 16 residues. V shed 3 bases and J shed 1 base, with 15 bases lying between them. Looked up from germline, CDR1 is LGHNT and CDR2 is FRNRAP. DNA for the CDR3: TGTGCTAGTGGTTTCGAGGCTGATGGTGGGAACACTGAAGCTTTCTTT. This gives the protein CASGFEADGGNTEAFF.

The chain is built from TRBV7-2 and TRBJ2-7; TRBD2 aligns across 14 bases. The germline V gene encodes CDR1 SGHTA and CDR2 FQGNSA. There are 16 residues in the CDR3. Unmatched junction bases numbered 6, after V lost 1 base and J lost 7 bases. As DNA, the CDR3 is TGTGCCAGCAGCTTAGGGGGACTAGCGGGAGTAGATGAGCAGTACTTC. Translating gives CASSLGGLAGVDEQYF.

The chain links TRBV10-3 to TRBJ2-2; tentative D call: TRBD1 (5 bases). Trimming removed 0 bases at V and 0 bases at J, with 8 bases between. This CDR3 is built from 16 residues. From germline, CDR1 is ENHRY and CDR2 SYGVKD. This CDR3 is CAISESVTANTGELFF. The CDR3 region has the DNA TGTGCCATCAGTGAGTCTGTGACAGCGAACACCGGGGAGCTGTTTTTT.

The V call is TRBV18, the J call TRBJ2-2; D is possibly TRBD1 (6 bases). Trimming stripped 2 bases from V and 0 bases from J, with 10 bases between. Germline loops: CDR1 KGHSH, CDR2 LQKENI. The CDR3 loop spans 16 amino acids. The CDR3 DNA is TGTGCCAGCTCACCAGGGGGCGCAGCGAACACCGGGGAGCTGTTTTTT. Translation gives CASSPGGAANTGELFF. The variable domain in full, with the rest retrieved from reference TRBV18 and TRBJ2-2, is NAGVMQNPRHLVRRRGQEARLRCSPMKGHSHVYWYRQLPEEGLKFMVYLQKENIIDESGMPKERFSAEFPKEGPSILRIQQVVRGDSAAYFCASSPGGAANTGELFFGEGSRLTVL.

V gene TRBV29-1 combines with J gene TRBJ1-2; the match to TRBD1 covers 9 bases. Germline CDR1 SQVTM, CDR2 ANQGSEA. This CDR3 is 15 amino acids long. V was pared by 7 bases and J by 4 bases, with 13 bases of the junction left unmatched. CDR3 nucleotide sequence: TGCAGCGGGACAAATGACAGGGGGTATACCTATGGCTACACCTTC. This translates into CSGTNDRGYTYGYTF.

This clone was seen just once. DNA of the CDR3: TGTGCCAGCAGTTTAACAGGAACCTCTGGAAACACCATATATTTT. It translates to CASSLTGTSGNTIYF. The rearrangement joins TRBV28 to TRBJ1-3; maybe TRBD1 (5 bases). Per the germline V gene, CDR1 is MDHEN and CDR2 is SYDVKM. This CDR3 is 15 amino acids long. Between the trimmed V and J ends, which lost 2 bases and 0 bases, there was a span of 8 bases.

This chain uses TRBV9 with TRBJ2-7; no clear D gene. This CDR3 spans 15 amino acids. Germline V gene sequence: CDR1 SGDLS, CDR2 YYNGEE. The germline V and J ends were trimmed by 3 bases and 2 bases, with 15 bases remaining between them. CDR3 in amino acids: CASSASDTLPYEQYF. The CDR3 DNA reads TGTGCCAGCAGCGCTTCAGACACTTTACCCTACGAGCAGTACTTC.

This clone was observed once. The chain recombines TRBV11-2 with TRBJ1-3, with 7 bases that match TRBD1. J gave up 4 bases and V 4 bases, and 7 bases lay outside the gene matches. The CDR3 is 15 amino acids. Germline CDR1 SGHAT, CDR2 FQNNGV. This chain's CDR3 is CASSSSAGGGNTIYF. The DNA of the CDR3 is TGTGCCAGCAGCTCTAGTGCAGGGGGAGGAAACACCATATATTTT.

The rearrangement links TRBV11-2 to TRBJ2-5, with D tentatively TRBD2 (5 bases). Germline V gene sequence: CDR1 SGHAT, CDR2 FQNNGV. The CDR3 sequence is 13 residues long. Trimming cost V 5 bases and J 8 bases, with 15 bases left between them. This CDR3 is CASSPGLTATQYF. The CDR3 DNA follows: TGTGCCAGCAGCCCCGGACTGACGGCCACCCAGTACTTC.

This chain connects TRBV15 to TRBJ1-5, with 10 bases matching TRBD1. The germline gives CDR1 LNHNV, CDR2 YYDKDF (reference sequence). With V trimmed by 8 bases and J by 0 bases, 1 base remained unmatched. This CDR3 is 14 amino acids long. CDR3 in amino acids: CATGTGDSNQPQHF. The CDR3 bases are TGTGCCACCGGGACAGGGGATAGCAATCAGCCCCAGCATTTT.

This clone was observed a few times. The V and J genes are TRBV28 and TRBJ2-7; the match to TRBD1 covers 9 bases. Germline V lookup: CDR1 MDHEN, CDR2 SYDVKM. The J segment lost 5 bases and the V segment lost 7 bases, leaving 6 bases of the junction unmatched. The CDR3 covers 13 residues. This CDR3 reads CASTGTGFHEQYV. The CDR3 bases are TGTGCCAGCACCGGGACAGGGTTTCACGAGCAGTACGTC.

The chain links TRBV7-9 to TRBJ1-5; 9 positions match TRBD1. The V gene end was trimmed by 2 bases and the J gene end by 4 bases; junction bases not matched to a gene: 6. The CDR3 is 16 amino acids. Germline V gives CDR1 SEHNR, CDR2 FQNEAQ (reference sequence). CDR3 nucleotides: TGTGCCAGCAGCTTATCGGGGACAGGGACTAATCAGCCCCAGCATTTT. This sequence encodes CASSLSGTGTNQPQHF.

Comments on this clone: A much larger clone differs by one base, so this may be a read error. This chain joins TRBV6-5 and TRBJ1-5, with D possibly TRBD1 on 6 matching bases. The germline V gene encodes CDR1 MNHEY and CDR2 SVGAGI. Trimming shortened V by 0 bases and J by 0 bases, and 9 bases separated the two germline ends. This CDR3 is built from 16 residues. CDR3 region: CASSYSRTDSNQPQHF. CDR3 DNA sequence: TGTGCCAGCAGTTACTCGCGGACAGATAGCAATCAGCCCCAGCATTTT.

This clone has a handful of counts. This sample also contains other DNA sequences that code for the same CDR3. This sequence joins TRBV18 and TRBJ1-2; 7 nucleotides match TRBD1. This CDR3 has 13 amino acids. Looked up from germline, CDR1 is KGHSH and CDR2 is LQKENI. V dropped 3 bases and J dropped 7; count of bases not matched to a gene: 5. CDR3 sequence reads: CASSPDRVGGYTF. For the CDR3, the DNA is TGTGCCAGCTCACCCGACAGGGTTGGTGGCTACACCTTC.

The chain joins TRBV7-2 to TRBJ1-1, with TRBD1 matching 10 bases. Germline V gene data show CDR1 as SGHTA and CDR2 as FQGNSA. The CDR3 is 14 amino acids. The ends lost 4 bases at V and 5 bases at J; junction bases unmatched: 4. This chain's CDR3 is CASSSRQGATEAFF. The CDR3 DNA is TGTGCCAGCAGCTCCAGACAGGGGGCAACTGAAGCTTTCTTT.

This clone is a singleton in its sample. The V and J genes are TRBV11-2 and TRBJ2-2; unclear D gene. The CDR3 spans 17 residues. Germline CDR1 and CDR2: SGHAT and FQNNGV. Trimming removed 5 bases at V and 1 base at J, with 17 bases between. Here the CDR3 reads CASSPRSLNMNTGELFF. The CDR3 DNA reads TGTGCCAGCAGCCCCCGTTCACTAAACATGAACACCGGGGAGCTGTTTTTT.